Below, 10 T cell receptor beta chains from the same sample are listed, as sequenced in a study of blood T cell repertoires in COVID-19. Some clones are missing from TCRdb's copy, which holds only in-frame ones; the method was immunoSEQ multiplex PCR. The data hold roughly 120,000 clones, with 60% to 85% observed a single time. Sequencing was done on a sample of peripheral blood. These TCRs come from a human donor with acute or convalescent COVID-19. The donor label of this sample is uncertain.

This rearrangement joins TRBV5-5 to TRBJ1-2, with D maybe TRBD1 (6 bases). Trimming took 5 bases from V and 13 from J, leaving 18 bases between them. This CDR3 comprises 12 residues. Germline V lookup: CDR1 SGHKS, CDR2 YYEKEE (reference sequence). CDR3 coding DNA: TGTGCCAGCAGTACGGGACATGGGAGTGGCACCTTC. Its protein product is CASSTGHGSGTF.

This chain joins TRBV14 and TRBJ1-2, with D perhaps matching TRBD1 (6 bases). Looked up from germline, CDR1 is SGHDN and CDR2 is FVKESK. Trimming took 2 bases from V and 8 from J, leaving 15 bases between them. The CDR3 has 14 residues. CDR3 sequence reads: CASSQNMGAEGYTF. The CDR3 DNA sequence: TGTGCCAGCAGCCAAAATATGGGGGCGGAGGGCTACACCTTC.

This clone is a singleton in its sample. V and J are TRBV6-5 and TRBJ1-1; 8 nucleotides agree with TRBD1. This CDR3 is 15 amino acids long. V shed 7 bases and J 1 base; nucleotides not matched to a gene: 8. CDR1 and CDR2 (germline): MNHEY, SVGAGI. The CDR3 DNA follows: TGTGCCAGCATAAAAAACGACAGGGGGAACACTGAAGCTTTCTTT. Its translation is CASIKNDRGNTEAFF.

The genes are TRBV24-1 and TRBJ1-2, with TRBD1 as a possible D gene (6 bases). This CDR3 has 14 residues. Per germline, CDR1 KGHDR and CDR2 SFDVKD. The V end was cut by 5 bases, the J end by 2 bases, with 11 bases between. The CDR3 nucleotides are TGTGCCACCAGTGGCCTGGACAGAAACTATGGCTACACCTTC. The encoded protein is CATSGLDRNYGYTF.

The chain employs TRBV19 and TRBJ2-6, with 9 bases fitting TRBD1. CDR3 size: 17 residues. The germline V gene encodes CDR1 LNHDA and CDR2 SQIVND (reference sequence). The junction had 6 bases not matched to a gene; V was cut back by 3 bases and J by 3 bases. This CDR3 is CASSIRDRDVGANVLTF. The CDR3, as DNA: TGTGCCAGTAGTATTAGGGACAGGGATGTTGGGGCCAACGTCCTGACTTTC.

The sample holds a few counts of this clone. The chain uses TRBV3-1 (or the pseudogene TRBV3-2) and TRBJ2-1; weak D call: TRBD2 (6 bases). The CDR3 is 13 amino acids. V lost 2 bases, J lost 5 bases, and 7 bases lay in between. The V gene's germline CDR1 is LGHDT and CDR2 YNNKEL (reference sequence). CDR3 residues: CASSQWEDNEQFF. The CDR3 DNA sequence: TGTGCCAGCAGCCAATGGGAGGACAATGAGCAGTTCTTC.

This rearrangement joins TRBV5-1 to TRBJ2-7; TRBD1 aligns across 9 bases. This CDR3 has 16 amino acids. Per the germline V gene, CDR1 is SGHRS and CDR2 is YFSETQ. J gave up 5 bases and V 3 bases, and 12 bases lay outside the gene matches. The CDR3 DNA is TGCGCCAGCAGCTCCCGAACAGGGGGCCGGGCCCACGAGCAGTACTTC. Its protein product is CASSSRTGGRAHEQYF.

The genes are TRBV5-5 and TRBJ2-3; tentative D call: TRBD1 (5 bases). The germline V gene has CDR1 SGHKS and CDR2 YYEKEE (reference sequence). V lost 4 bases to trimming and J lost 6 bases, with 21 bases between them. There are 16 residues in the CDR3. Written as DNA, the CDR3 is TGTGCCAGCAGCCCCAGGTCGGCAGGGCCCACGGATACGCAGTATTTT. Translated, it gives CASSPRSAGPTDTQYF.

This clone came up a few times. This sequence joins TRBV11-2 and TRBJ2-5; 8 bases fit TRBD1. Trimming removed 4 bases from V and 5 bases from J; junction bases left unmatched: 3. The CDR3 is 13 amino acids. Germline V gene lookup returns CDR1 SGHAT and CDR2 FQNNGV. CDR3 coding DNA: TGTGCCAGCAGCTCCAGGGGGCCTGAGACCCAGTACTTC. It yields the protein CASSSRGPETQYF.

This clone was detected only once. The chain carries TRBV24-1 and TRBJ2-3, with D maybe TRBD1 (6 bases). CDR1 KGHDR and CDR2 SFDVKD come from the germline V gene. V was cut by 3 bases and J by 4 bases, with 7 bases left in between. This CDR3 contains 13 residues. The CDR3 DNA follows: TGTGCCACCAGTGATGGGGGCCCAGATACGCAGTATTTT. Translated, it gives CATSDGGPDTQYF.